This TCR beta chain was documented in a study of CD8 T cells in Susac syndrome. CDR1 is MDHEN, CDR2 SYDVKM, per germline. The germline V and J ends were trimmed by 7 bases and 4 bases, with 23 bases remaining between them. The CDR3 extends over 17 amino acids. RNA, at about 0.45 to 1 ug, was reverse transcribed with random hexamers. Multiplex immunoSEQ PCR targeted 54 Vbeta and 13 Jbeta TCR beta segments. Each CDR3 protein gets one entry after TCRdb re-called the immunoSEQ multiplex PCR reads with MiXCR. The sample lists 250,000 to 300,000 distinct CDR3 sequences; about 82% were seen once. The rearrangement uses TRBV28 and TRBJ1-5; D may be TRBD1 (6 bases). The clonotype comes from a human donor with multiple sclerosis. Specimen: CD8+ T cells from PBMCs. The CDR3 coding sequence is TGTGCCAGCACTCATCCAAGGACAGCCATTCGTAATCAGCCCCAGCATTTT. It codes for CASTHPRTAIRNQPQHF.